A single sample gave rise to the 19 T cell receptor beta chains below, sequenced in a study of PD-1 blockade in classical Hodgkin lymphoma. Each and every patient relapsed after autologous stem cell transplantation, and patients got differing brentuximab vedotin exposure. TCRdb's table, derived via immunoSEQ multiplex PCR, lists solely in-frame clones and lacks some. The data show about 85,000 clones, with about 93% seen just once and approximately 2.4% held by the top ten. Sequencing was performed on peripheral blood mononuclear cells (PBMCs), taken before the second cycle of nivolumab. The receptors stem from a human donor with classical Hodgkin lymphoma.

This chain connects TRBV30 to TRBJ2-7; D possibly uses TRBD1 or TRBD2 (8 bases each). Looked up from germline, CDR1 is GTSNPN and CDR2 is SVGIG (reference sequence). The CDR3 runs to 18 residues. V lost 3 bases to trimming and J lost 2 bases, with 26 bases between them. CDR3 in amino acids: CAWSDDLSGDRSTYEQYF. The CDR3 nucleotides read TGTGCCTGGAGCGACGACCTTAGCGGGGACAGGAGTACCTACGAGCAGTACTTC.

The rearrangement joins TRBV30 to TRBJ1-3, with D tentatively TRBD1 (6 bases). Germline V gives CDR1 GTSNPN, CDR2 SVGIG (reference sequence). With 5 bases removed from V and 0 bases from J, the gap between germline ends came to 8 bases. This CDR3 spans 13 amino acids. In DNA, the CDR3 is TGTGCCTGGGGGGGCAGCTCTGGAAACACCATATATTTT. Its translation is CAWGGSSGNTIYF.

This clone is a singleton in its sample. This chain uses TRBV29-1 with TRBJ1-5, with D possibly being TRBD1 (5 bases). Germline V CDR1 and CDR2: SQVTM, ANQGSEA. This CDR3 comprises 17 residues. Trimming took off 0 bases at V and 0 bases at J, with 15 bases between the two ends. CDR3 sequence: CSVEDTPPQGSNQPQHF. Here the CDR3 DNA reads TGCAGCGTTGAAGATACCCCCCCCCAGGGTAGCAATCAGCCCCAGCATTTT.

The chain couples TRBV11-3 to TRBJ2-3; a weak D match, TRBD1 (6 bases). Germline V gives CDR1 SGHNT, CDR2 YENEEA. The CDR3 consists of 14 residues. The V end lost 5 bases, the J end lost 2 bases, and 11 bases lay between the germline ends. The CDR3 nucleotides read TGTGCCAGCAGCCCAGGGGAATCCACAGATACGCAGTATTTT. Residues: CASSPGESTDTQYF.

The rearrangement uses TRBV7-3 and TRBJ2-3, with unresolved D. The germline V gene encodes CDR1 SGHTA and CDR2 FQGTGA. The CDR3 has 13 amino acids. The ends were cut back, 5 bases at V and 4 bases at J, with 10 bases in the middle. CDR3 sequence (DNA): TGTGCCAGCAGCCCCAACCGGGCAGATACGCAGTATTTT. Its protein is CASSPNRADTQYF.

The chain combines TRBV10-3 with TRBJ2-2, with 11 positions matching TRBD2. CDR1 and CDR2 from the germline V gene are ENHRY and SYGVKD. With 6 bases clipped from V and 5 bases from J, the junction kept 8 bases outside the gene matches. This CDR3 is 16 amino acids long. The CDR3 sequence: CAIRTSGSTPTGELFF. The DNA of the CDR3 is TGTGCCATCAGAACTAGCGGGAGTACACCGACCGGGGAGCTGTTTTTT.

The rearrangement joins TRBV4-1 to TRBJ2-1; D unclear. V lost 1 base and J 4 bases, leaving 5 bases between the germline ends. The germline CDR1 and CDR2 sequences are MGHRA and YSYEKL. The CDR3 is made up of 13 amino acids. The CDR3 loop is CASSQGPYNEQFF. CDR3 in DNA: TGCGCCAGCAGCCAAGGGCCTTACAATGAGCAGTTCTTC.

The chain has TRBV18 and TRBJ2-7; 8 bases agree with TRBD1. Germline values: CDR1 KGHSH, CDR2 LQKENI. V lost 0 bases to trimming and J lost 6 bases; unmatched junction nucleotides: 4. There are 14 residues in the CDR3. The CDR3 region has the DNA TGTGCCAGCTCACCACCGACAGGGGCCCCCGAGCAGTACTTC. It specifies CASSPPTGAPEQYF.

A single count supports this clone. The chain couples TRBV19 to TRBJ2-1; no reliable D call. Deletions cut 5 bases from V and 7 bases from J, with 12 bases between. The CDR3 contains 13 residues. CDR1 LNHDA and CDR2 SQIVND come from the germline V gene (reference sequence). The CDR3 loop reads CASSATRVNEQFF. The CDR3 nucleotides read TGTGCCAGTAGTGCGACGAGAGTGAATGAGCAGTTCTTC.

CDR3 in amino acids: CSARDFPEQYF. In DNA, the CDR3 is TGCAGTGCTAGGGATTTTCCGGAGCAGTACTTC. The rearrangement uses TRBV20-1 and TRBJ2-7; D unclear. The CDR3 loop spans 11 amino acids. Between the trimmed V and J ends, which lost 3 bases and 7 bases, there was a span of 10 bases. The germline CDR1 and CDR2 sequences are DFQATT and SNEGSKA (reference sequence).

V is TRBV5-1 and J is TRBJ2-1; 7 bases line up with TRBD2. The ends lost 3 bases at V and 1 base at J; junction bases unmatched: 4. The CDR3 runs to 15 residues. Per the germline V gene, CDR1 is SGHRS and CDR2 is YFSETQ. The CDR3 protein is CASSSDGGSYNEQFF. The CDR3 nucleotides read TGCGCCAGCAGCTCTGACGGGGGGTCCTACAATGAGCAGTTCTTC.

The chain uses TRBV30 and TRBJ2-5; 8 nucleotides line up with TRBD1. The J call is in doubt because the DNA end fits TRBJ2-7 better. The germline V gene has CDR1 GTSNPN and CDR2 SVGIG (reference sequence). The CDR3 is made up of 14 amino acids. The CDR3 coding sequence is TGTGCCTGGAACCCCCGGGACAGGTACTACGAGCAGTACTTC. It specifies CAWNPRDRYYEQYF.

The gene calls are TRBV14 and TRBJ1-4, with a weak D call TRBD1 (6 bases). Between the trimmed V and J ends, which lost 4 bases and 5 bases, there was a span of 11 bases. This CDR3 spans 14 amino acids. Germline V gene sequence: CDR1 SGHDN, CDR2 FVKESK. Here the CDR3 reads CASSPGAENEKLFF. CDR3 in DNA: TGTGCCAGCAGCCCGGGGGCCGAGAATGAAAAACTGTTTTTT.

The CDR3 coding sequence is TGCGCCAGCAGCGGACTCAGGGGAGATACGCAGTATTTT. It yields the protein CASSGLRGDTQYF. This chain joins TRBV5-1 and TRBJ2-3; TRBD1 might be the D (6 bases). The CDR3 covers 13 residues. Germline values: CDR1 SGHRS, CDR2 YFSETQ. Trimming shortened V by 4 bases and J by 5 bases, and 11 bases separated the two germline ends.

V is TRBV5-6 and J is TRBJ2-1, with 13 bases identical to TRBD2. The CDR3 sequence is 15 residues long. Trimming at V came to 3 bases and at J to 5 bases, leaving 2 bases not matched to a gene. CDR1 is SGHDT and CDR2 is YYEEEE in the germline V gene. The CDR3 loop reads CASSSGLAGNNEQFF. The CDR3 bases are TGTGCCAGCAGCTCGGGACTAGCGGGAAACAATGAGCAGTTCTTC.

The chain combines TRBV7-8 with TRBJ2-7; perhaps TRBD1 as D (5 bases). This CDR3 comprises 14 residues. Germline assignment: CDR1 SGHVS and CDR2 FQNEAQ. V was shortened by 3 bases and J by 3 bases, with 12 bases between the two germline ends. The chain's CDR3 is CASSLTEVGYEQYF. Here the CDR3 DNA reads TGTGCCAGCAGCTTGACAGAGGTCGGCTACGAGCAGTACTTC.

The rearrangement joins TRBV7-8 to TRBJ1-5; D uncertain. The germline CDR1 and CDR2 sequences are SGHVS and FQNEAQ. Trimming took 4 bases from V and 11 from J, leaving 21 bases between them. The CDR3 is 15 amino acids. DNA for the CDR3: TGTGCCAGCAGCTCGACAAGGGCAGTCTATGGGACCCAGCATTTT. This sequence encodes CASSSTRAVYGTQHF.

The chain joins TRBV7-9 to TRBJ1-4; D not resolved. V was pared by 2 bases and J by 11 bases, with 15 bases between. Germline CDR1 reads SEHNR; CDR2 reads FQNEAQ (reference sequence). The CDR3 consists of 14 residues. DNA of the CDR3: TGTGCCAGCAGCTTATCTACCTCGAGTAGGAAACTGTTTTTT. It specifies CASSLSTSSRKLFF.

V and J are TRBV6-1 and TRBJ1-1, with D unclear. Trimming left V 5 bases short and J 2 bases short, with 9 bases between. The V gene's germline CDR1 is MNHNS and CDR2 SASEGT. CDR3 length: 13 amino acids. The CDR3 DNA is TGTGCCAGCAGTATAACTCAAAACACTGAAGCTTTCTTT. Translation gives CASSITQNTEAFF.